The clone carrying this T cell receptor beta chain was found many times. The data were produced by immunoSEQ multiplex PCR, yet TCRdb's version contains in-frame clones alone and is incomplete. The table lists 160,000 or so clones, about 87% of them singletons. V lost 4 bases to trimming and J lost 8 bases, with 17 bases between them. Germline assignment: CDR1 MGHRA and CDR2 YSYEKL. This CDR3 spans 15 amino acids. This sample was taken from a study of blood T cell repertoires in COVID-19. Sequenced input: peripheral blood. This TCR came from a woman in her 50s with acute or convalescent COVID-19. This chain uses TRBV4-1 with TRBJ2-2; maybe TRBD2 (6 bases). The CDR3 sequence is CASSRSGEGRGELFF. The CDR3 nucleotides are TGCGCCAGCAGCCGAAGTGGTGAGGGGAGGGGGGAGCTGTTTTTT.